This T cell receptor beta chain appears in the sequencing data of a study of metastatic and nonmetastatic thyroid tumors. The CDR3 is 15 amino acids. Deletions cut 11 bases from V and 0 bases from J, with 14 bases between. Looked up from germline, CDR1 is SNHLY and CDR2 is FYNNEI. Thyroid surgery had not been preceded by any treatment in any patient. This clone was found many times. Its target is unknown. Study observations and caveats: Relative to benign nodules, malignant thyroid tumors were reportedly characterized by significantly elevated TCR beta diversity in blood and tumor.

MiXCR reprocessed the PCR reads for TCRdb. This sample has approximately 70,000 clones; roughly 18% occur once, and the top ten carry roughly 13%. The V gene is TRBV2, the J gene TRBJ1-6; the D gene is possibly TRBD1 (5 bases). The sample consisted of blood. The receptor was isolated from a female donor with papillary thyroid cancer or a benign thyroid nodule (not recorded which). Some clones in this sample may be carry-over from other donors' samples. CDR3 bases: TGTGCCGGTTCAGGGAGGGGCTCCTATAATTCACCCCTCCACTTT. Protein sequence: CAGSGRGSYNSPLHF. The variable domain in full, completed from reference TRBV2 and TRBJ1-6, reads EPEVTQTPSHQVTQMGQEVILRCVPISNHLYFYWYRQILGQKVEFLVSFYNNEISEKSEIFDDQFSVERPDGSNFTLKIRSTKLEDSAMYFCAGSGRGSYNSPLHFGNGTRLTVT.